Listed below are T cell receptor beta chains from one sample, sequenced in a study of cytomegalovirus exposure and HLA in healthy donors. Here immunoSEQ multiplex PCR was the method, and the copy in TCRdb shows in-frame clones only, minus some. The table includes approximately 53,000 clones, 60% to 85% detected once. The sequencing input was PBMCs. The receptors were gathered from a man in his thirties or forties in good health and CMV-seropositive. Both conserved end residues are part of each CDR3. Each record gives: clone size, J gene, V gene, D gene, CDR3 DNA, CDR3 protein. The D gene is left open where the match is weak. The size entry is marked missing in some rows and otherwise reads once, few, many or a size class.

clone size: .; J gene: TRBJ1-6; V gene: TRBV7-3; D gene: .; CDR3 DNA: TGTGCCAGCAGCTTATACCCAGATTCACCCCTCCACTTT; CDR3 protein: CASSLYPDSPLHF
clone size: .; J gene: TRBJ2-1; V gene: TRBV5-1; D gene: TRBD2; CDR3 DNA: TGCGCCAGCAGCCCGACTAGCGGGGGACCTTACAATGAGCAGTTCTTC; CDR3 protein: CASSPTSGGPYNEQFF
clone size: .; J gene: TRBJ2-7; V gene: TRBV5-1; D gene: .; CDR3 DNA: TGCGCCAGCAGCTGGGACTCCACGGGGGAGCAGTACTTC; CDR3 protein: CASSWDSTGEQYF
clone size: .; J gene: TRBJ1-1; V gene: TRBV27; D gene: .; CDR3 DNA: TGTGCCAGCAGTTTGGGGGCGCACACTGAAGCTTTCTTT; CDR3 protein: CASSLGAHTEAFF
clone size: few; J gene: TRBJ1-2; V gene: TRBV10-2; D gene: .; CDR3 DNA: TGCGCCAGCGAGGGTTCCGACTATGGCTACACCTTC; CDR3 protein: CASEGSDYGYTF
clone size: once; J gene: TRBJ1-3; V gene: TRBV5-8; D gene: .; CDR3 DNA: TGTGCCAGCAGCTTGATAGTACAGATCTCTGGAAACACCATATATTTT; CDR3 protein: CASSLIVQISGNTIYF
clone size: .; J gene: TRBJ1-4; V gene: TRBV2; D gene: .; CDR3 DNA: TGTGCCAGCAGTGTCGGGGGGCGCAACGAAAAACTGTTTTTT; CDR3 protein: CASSVGGRNEKLFF
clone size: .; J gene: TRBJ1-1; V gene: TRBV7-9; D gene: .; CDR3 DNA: TGTTCCAGCAGCTTCCTTTTCACTGAAGCTTTCTTT; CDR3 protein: CSSSFLFTEAFF
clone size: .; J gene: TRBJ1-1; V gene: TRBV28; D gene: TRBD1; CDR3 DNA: TGTGCCAGCAGTCCCCAGGGGGCCCCGAACACTGAAGCTTTCTTT; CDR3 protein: CASSPQGAPNTEAFF
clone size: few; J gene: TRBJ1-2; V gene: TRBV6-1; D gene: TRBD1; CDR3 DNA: TGTGCCAGCAGTGAAGAGACCGGGACAGGGGGCTATGGCTACACCTTC; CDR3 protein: CASSEETGTGGYGYTF
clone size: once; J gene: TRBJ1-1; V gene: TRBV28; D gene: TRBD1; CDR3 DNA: TGTGCCAGCAGTAACGACAGGGCCCCTTTCTTT; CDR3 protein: CASSNDRAPFF
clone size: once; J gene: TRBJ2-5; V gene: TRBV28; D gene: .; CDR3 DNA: TGTGCCAGCAGTTTCACAGGGATGGAACGAGAGTACCAAGAGACCCAGTACTTC; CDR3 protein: CASSFTGMEREYQETQYF
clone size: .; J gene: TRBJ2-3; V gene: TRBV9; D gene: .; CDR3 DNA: TGTGCCAGCAGCGTGAGGGGGACGGGACCTACCATGGGGACGCAGTATTTT; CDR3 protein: CASSVRGTGPTMGTQYF
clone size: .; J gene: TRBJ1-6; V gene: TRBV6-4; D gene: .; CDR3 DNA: TGTGCCAGCAGGAGAACAGGGCGGCTCTTCCACTTT; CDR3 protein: CASRRTGRLFHF
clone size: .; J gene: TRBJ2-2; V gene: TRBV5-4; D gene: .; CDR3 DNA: TGTGCCAGCACCTCCGGACAGAACACCGGGGAGCTGTTTTTT; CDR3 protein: CASTSGQNTGELFF
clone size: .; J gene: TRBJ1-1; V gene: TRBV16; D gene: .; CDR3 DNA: TGTGCCAGCAGCCAAAGGACAGATGAAGCTTTCTTT; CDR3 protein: CASSQRTDEAFF
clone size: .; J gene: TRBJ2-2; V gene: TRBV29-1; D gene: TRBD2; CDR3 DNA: TGCAGCGGAAAGGGGCTAGCGGGGGGGAACACCGGGGAGCTGTTTTTT; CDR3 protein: CSGKGLAGGNTGELFF